This record concerns one TCR beta chain sequence. This sample was taken from a study of blood T cell repertoires in COVID-19. Across the whole study: Material from acute and convalescent COVID-19 was sourced from the United States, Italy and Spain. PBMCs, B-cell-depleted T cells, or T cells were the source of the cDNA or gDNA that made up the material.

Authors' analysis steps: Quantification of nucleated cells was approximated via reference gene primer amplification. Some clones are missing from TCRdb's copy, which holds only in-frame ones; the method was immunoSEQ multiplex PCR. The D gene and trimming were derived from the DNA, and the V and J assignments and clone size from that table. Of some 110,000 clones detected, around 87% appear once; the ten largest clones hold roughly 14%. Sequenced material: peripheral blood. This TCR was sampled from a man aged 45-65 years with acute or convalescent COVID-19.

DNA of the CDR3: TGTGCCAGCAGTTACAGGGGCCGGTTCGGCAATCAGCCCCAGCATTTT. This sequence encodes CASSYRGRFGNQPQHF. The rearrangement uses TRBV6-5 and TRBJ1-5; D is possibly TRBD1 (5 bases). Trimming took 2 bases from V and 2 from J, leaving 13 bases between them. The length of the CDR3 is 16 residues. Germline V gives CDR1 MNHEY, CDR2 SVGAGI.